These T cell receptor beta chains were read from a single sample in a study of OX40 agonist ivuxolimab in advanced cancers. The data were produced by immunoSEQ multiplex PCR, yet TCRdb's version contains in-frame clones alone and is incomplete. The table shows some 80,000 clones, with around 86% occurring only once. The source was CD4+ or CD8+ T cells sorted from blood, collected in a trial of the OX40 agonist ivuxolimab. Source of these receptors: an adult with an advanced solid tumor such as melanoma, head and neck, liver or kidney cancer. CDR3s leave out the opening cysteine and the closing phenylalanine or tryptophan.

V gene: TRBV18; J gene: TRBJ1-2; CDR3 protein: ASSPNRQGADYGYT
V gene: TRBV6-1; J gene: TRBJ2-7; CDR3 protein: ASSEGAYNEQY
V gene: TRBV19; J gene: TRBJ2-5; CDR3 protein: ASSKGRGETQY
V gene: TRBV6-5; J gene: TRBJ1-1; CDR3 protein: ASSYSLQGGTEAF
V gene: TRBV10-3; J gene: TRBJ1-6; CDR3 protein: AIGQGVNSPLH
V gene: TRBV7-9; J gene: TRBJ1-5; CDR3 protein: ASSSGGLDQPQH
V gene: TRBV6-6; J gene: TRBJ1-4; CDR3 protein: ASSYSSEKLF
V gene: TRBV27; J gene: TRBJ2-7; CDR3 protein: ASSFGQGDGNSYEQY
V gene: TRBV14; J gene: TRBJ1-1; CDR3 protein: ASSQNHGRVNTEAF
V gene: TRBV5-1; J gene: TRBJ2-3; CDR3 protein: ASSPGLFTDTQY
V gene: TRBV7-3; J gene: TRBJ2-1; CDR3 protein: ASRASGYNEQF
V gene: TRBV7-8; J gene: TRBJ2-1; CDR3 protein: ASSPLASGSYNEQF
V gene: TRBV18; J gene: TRBJ1-4; CDR3 protein: ASSPQGATNEKLF
V gene: TRBV2; J gene: TRBJ2-1; CDR3 protein: ASTQRGPPGNEQF
V gene: TRBV5-1; J gene: TRBJ1-4; CDR3 protein: ASSSDVGNEKLF
V gene: TRBV6-7; J gene: TRBJ2-2; CDR3 protein: ASGPKTLYYGGTNTGELF
V gene: TRBV5-1; J gene: TRBJ1-6; CDR3 protein: ASSLVRGTLSPLH
V gene: TRBV30; J gene: TRBJ1-2; CDR3 protein: AWTFGPAYGYT